This TCR beta chain comes out of a study of identical twins. Notes on the study in general: Conclusions were based on cross-sectional statistical analysis, without following the same donors. Beta out-of-frame sequences showed weaker excess sharing between twins.

CDR3 length: 17 amino acids. Germline V gives CDR1 LGHNA, CDR2 YNFKEQ. V lost 1 base to trimming and J lost 5 bases; unmatched junction nucleotides: 5. About this clonotype itself: Its target is not known.

Template switching supplied a universal primer site; unique molecular identifiers were carried on the cDNA. Via MiXCR, TCRdb re-called the 5' RACE reads, giving one row per CDR3 protein. The sample includes 450,000 or so distinct CDR3 sequences, approximately 15% seen only once; the top ten take about 1%. The sample also formed part of further work on yellow fever vaccine responses in identical twins.

The source of this sequence is a woman younger than 35 in good health. The V and J genes are TRBV4-2 and TRBJ2-1; TRBD2 matches at 13 bases. The sequenced sample consisted of CD4+ T cells sorted from blood. The CDR3 is CASSQGPTSGGNNEQFF. CDR3 sequence (DNA): TGTGCCAGCAGCCAAGGCCCGACTAGCGGGGGGAACAATGAGCAGTTCTTC.